What follows are 6 T cell receptor beta chains derived from one specimen sequenced in a study of T cells in Graves' hyperthyroidism and ophthalmopathy (dated by TCRdb to between 2019 and 2020). Library preparation was by multiplex PCR. TCRdb names Illumina HiSeq 2000 as the instrument used. TCR beta CDR3 regions were amplified from RNA transcripts. The TCR CDR3 was subjected to a first round of RT-PCR using the HTBI primer set and the Qiagen OneStep RT-PCR kit. TCRdb trimmed the raw reads at Q25, called clones with MiXCR and kept productive beta chains. Rows are unified per CDR3 protein, each entry keeping the most common DNA and genes. This sample gives roughly 710,000 distinct CDR3 sequences in total; approximately 40% of them show up just once. The ten largest clones add up to 31% of the sample. Source material: blood. All receptors come from a woman in her forties with Graves' hyperthyroidism.

This clonotype was seen repeatedly, ten times or more. This sequence joins TRBV6-1 and TRBJ2-5; D is perhaps TRBD2 (6 bases). This CDR3 is 14 amino acids long. Germline CDR1 is MNHNS and CDR2 is SASEGT. Trimming stripped 4 bases from V and 2 bases from J, with 11 bases between. The CDR3 nucleotides read TGTGCCAGCAGTGGAAGTCGGGGGCAAGAGACCCAGTACTTC. Protein: CASSGSRGQETQYF.

The chain carries TRBV12-3 or TRBV12-4 and TRBJ2-2; TRBD2 might be the D (6 bases). This CDR3 comprises 16 residues. V dropped 8 bases and J dropped 2 bases, with 18 bases sitting between them. CDR3 sequence: CASANYGGVNTGELFF. The CDR3 bases are TGTGCCAGCGCCAATTATGGAGGGGTCAACACCGGGGAGCTGTTTTTT.

This clonotype was seen many times. The V and J genes are TRBV2 and TRBJ2-7; 8 bases fit TRBD1. V gave up 1 base and J gave up 6 bases; unmatched junction bases: 8. CDR1 is SNHLY, CDR2 FYNNEI, per germline. This CDR3 contains 15 residues. The CDR3 protein is CASSEGGTGFFEQYF. Here the CDR3 DNA reads TGTGCCAGCAGTGAAGGGGGGACAGGTTTTTTCGAGCAGTACTTC.

As regards this clonotype: This may come from a read error, since a much larger clone is one base off. The chain couples TRBV2 to TRBJ2-7; D possibly matches TRBD1 or TRBD2 (6 bases each). The CDR3 is 14 amino acids. Germline CDR1 reads SNHLY; CDR2 reads FYNNEI. V dropped 2 bases and J dropped 4 bases, with 12 bases sitting between them. CDR3 DNA: TGTGCCAGCAGTGAACGAGGGGGGCCATACGAGCAGTACTTC. It specifies CASSERGGPYEQYF.

This chain joins TRBV19 and TRBJ2-7; D perhaps matches TRBD2 (7 bases). Looked up from germline, CDR1 is LNHDA and CDR2 is SQIVND (reference sequence). The V end lost 5 bases, the J end lost 3 bases, and 17 bases lay between the germline ends. This CDR3 region has 15 residues. Written as DNA, the CDR3 is TGTGCCAGTAGTCCGAAGGGGGGGGTCCTCTACGAGCAGTACTTC. Translating it yields CASSPKGGVLYEQYF.

This clonotype appeared a few times. The genes are TRBV12-3 or TRBV12-4 and TRBJ2-5; 10 bases agree with TRBD2. V lost 2 bases, J lost 4 bases, and 1 base stayed unmatched. The CDR3 is 14 amino acids. This chain's CDR3 is CASSLRLAGETQYF. The CDR3 DNA reads TGTGCCAGCAGTTTAAGACTAGCGGGAGAGACCCAGTACTTC.